A single sample gave rise to the 21 T cell receptor beta chains below, sequenced in a study of blood T cell repertoires in COVID-19. Measured with immunoSEQ multiplex PCR; TCRdb has only the in-frame clones, and not every one. The sample lists about 120,000 clones, approximately 90% occurring once. The specimen sequenced was peripheral blood. The source is a man in his 70s with active or convalescent COVID-19.

This chain connects TRBV27 to TRBJ2-7; 9 nucleotides align to TRBD1. Losses at the gene ends were 7 bases for V and 4 bases for J; bases not matched to a gene: 5. The CDR3 sequence is 13 residues long. From germline, CDR1 is MNHEY and CDR2 SMNVEV (reference sequence). The CDR3 region is CASTGQGWYEQYF. The CDR3 DNA sequence: TGTGCCAGCACAGGACAGGGGTGGTACGAGCAGTACTTC.

The rearrangement uses TRBV28 and TRBJ2-1; D not resolved. CDR3 size: 15 residues. Trimming stripped 6 bases from V and 5 bases from J, with 17 bases between. Germline-derived CDR1 and CDR2 are MDHEN and SYDVKM. CDR3 in amino acids: CASSPLEFPNNEQFF. CDR3 nucleotide sequence: TGTGCCAGCAGCCCCCTGGAGTTCCCCAACAATGAGCAGTTCTTC.

The chain has TRBV4-2 and TRBJ1-1; D remains unclear. Germline V lookup: CDR1 LGHNA, CDR2 YNFKEQ. CDR3 size: 15 residues. Trimming pared 4 bases from V and 1 base from J, leaving 13 bases between. CDR3 coding DNA: TGTGCCAGCAGCCCCACTAGAGAGGGGAACACTGAAGCTTTCTTT. It encodes CASSPTREGNTEAFF.

CDR3 coding DNA: TGTGCCAGCAGTTTATATCGGACAGGGTCGAACACTGAAGCTTTCTTT. Its translation: CASSLYRTGSNTEAFF. This chain links TRBV28 with TRBJ1-1; 8 positions agree with TRBD1. The CDR3 has 16 residues. V shed 1 base and J 1 base; nucleotides not matched to a gene: 5. Germline CDR1 MDHEN, CDR2 SYDVKM. Drawing the rest from reference TRBV28 and TRBJ1-1, the complete variable domain is DVKVTQSSRYLVKRTGEKVFLECVQDMDHENMFWYRQDPGLGLRLIYFSYDVKMKEKGDIPEGYSVSREKKERFSLILESASTNQTSMYLCASSLYRTGSNTEAFFGQGTRLTVV.

This chain joins TRBV5-1 and TRBJ2-1, with 9 bases matching TRBD2. V shed 5 bases, J shed 2 bases, and the junction held 5 bases outside the gene matches. The CDR3 is made up of 15 amino acids. The germline V gene has CDR1 SGHRS and CDR2 YFSETQ. The CDR3 coding sequence is TGCGCCAGCAGGGAAGCGGGAGGAACCTACAATGAGCAGTTCTTC. Translating it yields CASREAGGTYNEQFF. Based on the CDR3 plus reference TRBV5-1 and TRBJ2-1, the full variable domain is KAGVTQTPRYLIKTRGQQVTLSCSPISGHRSVSWYQQTPGQGLQFLFEYFSETQRNKGNFPGRFSGRQFSNSRSEMNVSTLELGDSALYLCASREAGGTYNEQFFGPGTRLTVL.

The chain carries TRBV3-1 (or the pseudogene TRBV3-2) and TRBJ1-2; 8 positions agree with TRBD1. V gave up 1 base and J gave up 6 bases; unmatched junction bases: 4. The CDR3 runs 14 residues. Germline loops: CDR1 LGHDT, CDR2 YNNKEL (reference sequence). The CDR3 nucleotides read TGTGCCAGCAGCCAAGGGACAGGGTTTCATGGCTACACCTTC. Amino acids: CASSQGTGFHGYTF.

This chain links TRBV6-5 with TRBJ2-7, with TRBD1 matching 12 bases. The CDR3 runs to 14 residues. Trimming took 6 bases from V and 6 from J; bases not matched to a gene: 6. Germline values: CDR1 MNHEY, CDR2 SVGAGI. This CDR3 is CASRSGTGGPEQYF. The CDR3 nucleotides are TGTGCCAGCAGATCCGGGACAGGGGGCCCCGAGCAGTACTTC.

The rearrangement joins TRBV30 to TRBJ1-6; TRBD1 matches at 7 bases. J was trimmed by 4 bases and V by 2 bases; bases with no gene match: 8. Germline lookup yields CDR1 GTSNPN and CDR2 SVGIG (reference sequence). CDR3 length: 16 amino acids. The CDR3 protein is CAWSPSDRVYNSPLHF. CDR3 bases: TGTGCCTGGAGTCCATCAGACAGGGTATATAATTCACCCCTCCACTTT.

This chain joins TRBV21-1 and TRBJ2-7; the D call of TRBD2 is as the table states it, not checked on the DNA. TRBV21-1 corresponds to a pseudogene. The CDR3 totals 10 residues. As DNA, the CDR3 is TGTGCCAGCTTATGCTACGAGCAGTACTTC. Translating it yields CASLCYEQYF.

The CDR3 bases are TGTGCCAGCAGTCGGGAGGGACAGTTGAACACTGAAGCTTTCTTT. Its protein is CASSREGQLNTEAFF. The V gene is TRBV6-5, the J gene TRBJ1-1, with 7 nucleotides matching TRBD1. CDR1 and CDR2 from the germline V gene are MNHEY and SVGAGI. The CDR3 has 15 residues. Trimming removed 5 bases from V and 0 bases from J; junction bases left unmatched: 6.

The rearrangement joins TRBV19 to TRBJ2-5, with no clear D. Germline assignment: CDR1 LNHDA and CDR2 SQIVND (reference sequence). The CDR3 length is 11 residues. V shed 6 bases and J shed 5 bases, with 7 bases lying between them. In nucleotides, the CDR3 is TGTGCCAGTAGATCAGGCGAGACCCAGTACTTC. This sequence encodes CASRSGETQYF.

The rearrangement links TRBV30 to TRBJ2-5; no definite D call. Germline CDR1 and CDR2: GTSNPN and SVGIG (reference sequence). Trimming removed 7 bases from V and 5 bases from J, with 11 bases in between. This CDR3 region has 11 residues. The CDR3 sequence: CAFLVAETQYF. As DNA, the CDR3 is TGTGCCTTCCTCGTTGCGGAGACCCAGTACTTC. Drawing the rest from reference TRBV30 and TRBJ2-5, the complete variable domain is SQTIHQWPATLVQPVGSPLSLECTVEGTSNPNLYWYRQAAGRGLQLLFYSVGIGQISSEVPQNLSASRPQDRQFILSSKKLLLSDSGFYLCAFLVAETQYFGPGTRLLVL.

This clone was detected only once. The V gene is TRBV6-1, the J gene TRBJ2-4; weak D call: TRBD2 (6 bases). The CDR3 runs 16 residues. The V end lost 7 bases, the J end lost 1 base, and 17 bases lay between the germline ends. Germline values: CDR1 MNHNS, CDR2 SASEGT. CDR3 bases: TGTGCCAGCACTGACGGGGGATACTCTGCCAAAAACATTCAGTACTTC. Its protein is CASTDGGYSAKNIQYF.

In its sample, this clone was seen a few times. The CDR3, as DNA: TGTGCCAGTAGACGGGATGTGAGGGGGGCCAACGTCCTGACTTTC. It codes for CASRRDVRGANVLTF. This sequence joins TRBV6-5 and TRBJ2-6; maybe TRBD2 (5 bases). This CDR3 comprises 15 residues. V lost 9 bases, J lost 4 bases, and 16 bases lay in between. Germline V lookup: CDR1 MNHEY, CDR2 SVGAGI.

The V and J genes are TRBV2 and TRBJ1-4; TRBD1 aligns across 7 bases. In germline, CDR1 is SNHLY, CDR2 FYNNEI. The V segment lost 4 bases and the J segment 6 bases; nucleotides outside the gene matches: 5. The CDR3 contains 14 residues. CDR3 loop: CASSARQGDEKLFF. The CDR3 coding sequence is TGTGCCAGCAGTGCTCGACAGGGAGATGAAAAACTGTTTTTT.

This clone was observed once. CDR3 loop: CASSLARAGAEAFF. The DNA of the CDR3 is TGTGCCAGCAGCTTAGCGAGGGCAGGGGCTGAAGCTTTCTTT. V usage is TRBV7-9 and J usage is TRBJ1-1; tentatively, D is TRBD1 (6 bases). Germline CDR1 reads SEHNR; CDR2 reads FQNEAQ (reference sequence). V gave up 0 bases and J gave up 6 bases, with 11 bases separating them. The length of the CDR3 is 14 residues.

V usage is TRBV7-9 and J usage is TRBJ2-1; 10 bases are shared with TRBD2. Trimming cost V 0 bases and J 9 bases; bases outside gene matches: 5. The CDR3 is made up of 15 amino acids. The germline V gene encodes CDR1 SEHNR and CDR2 FQNEAQ (reference sequence). CDR3 sequence (DNA): TGTGCCAGCAGCTTAGCCAGCGGGAGGGGAGGTGAGCAGTTCTTC. Translating gives CASSLASGRGGEQFF.

About this clone itself: This may be a read error, as it is one base from a much larger clone. The J gene is TRBJ2-2, the V gene TRBV5-1; 7 bases agree with TRBD2. CDR3 length: 16 amino acids. Germline V gene sequence: CDR1 SGHRS, CDR2 YFSETQ. J lost 5 bases, V lost 5 bases, and 12 bases had no gene match. CDR3 bases: TGCGCCAGCAGGACTCGCGGCGGGGGAGGGACCGGGGAGCTGTTTTTT. Protein: CASRTRGGGGTGELFF.

The chain joins TRBV6-1 to TRBJ2-1; 12 positions match TRBD2. There are 15 residues in the CDR3. Germline V gives CDR1 MNHNS, CDR2 SASEGT. Losses at the gene ends were 3 bases for V and 12 bases for J; bases not matched to a gene: 9. The CDR3 nucleotides are TGTGCCAGCAGTGAGAAGACTAGCGGGGGCCTAGGGCAGTTCTTC. It translates to CASSEKTSGGLGQFF.

This clone was detected only a few times. The CDR3 region has the DNA TGTGCCATCAGTACGGGGGCTGAAGCTTTCTTT. Translated: CAISTGAEAFF. The V and J genes are TRBV10-3 and TRBJ1-1; weak D call: TRBD1 (5 bases). The CDR3 is 11 residues long. The V end was cut by 5 bases, the J end by 6 bases, with 7 bases between. CDR1 ENHRY and CDR2 SYGVKD come from the germline V gene.

The chain combines TRBV9 with TRBJ2-1; 8 bases are shared with TRBD1. Germline CDR1 reads SGDLS; CDR2 reads YYNGEE. CDR3 size: 13 residues. J was trimmed by 4 bases and V by 7 bases; bases with no gene match: 4. CDR3 region: CASGGQGYNEQFF. The CDR3 coding sequence is TGTGCCAGCGGAGGACAGGGATACAATGAGCAGTTCTTC.